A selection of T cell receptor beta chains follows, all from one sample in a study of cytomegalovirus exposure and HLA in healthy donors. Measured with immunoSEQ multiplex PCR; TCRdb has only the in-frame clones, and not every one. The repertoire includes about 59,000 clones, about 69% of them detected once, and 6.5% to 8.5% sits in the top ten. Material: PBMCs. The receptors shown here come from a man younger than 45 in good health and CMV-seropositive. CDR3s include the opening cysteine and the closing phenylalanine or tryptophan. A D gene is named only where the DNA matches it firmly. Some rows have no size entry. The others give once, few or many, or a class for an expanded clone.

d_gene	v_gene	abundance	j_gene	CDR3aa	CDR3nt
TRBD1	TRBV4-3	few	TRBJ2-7	CASSHPGTGRQFSYEQYF	TGCGCCAGCAGCCACCCCGGGACAGGGCGCCAGTTCTCCTACGAGCAGTACTTC
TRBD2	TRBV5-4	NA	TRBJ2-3	CASSFASGGAAQYF	TGTGCCAGCAGCTTTGCTAGCGGGGGGGCTGCGCAGTATTTT
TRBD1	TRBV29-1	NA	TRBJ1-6	CSIRQGMGSPLHF	TGCAGCATAAGACAGGGTATGGGGTCACCCCTCCACTTT
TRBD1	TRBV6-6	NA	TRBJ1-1	CASSRTTGVRGAFF	TGTGCCAGCAGCCGAACAACAGGGGTGCGTGGAGCTTTCTTT
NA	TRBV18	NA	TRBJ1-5	CASSPYQGQPQHF	TGTGCCAGCTCACCCTATCAGGGTCAGCCCCAGCATTTT
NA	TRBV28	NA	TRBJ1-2	CASSLATPYGYTF	TGTGCCAGCAGTCTGGCAACACCGTATGGCTACACCTTC
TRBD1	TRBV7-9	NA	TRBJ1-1	CASSDRAGNTEAFF	TGTGCCAGCAGCGACAGGGCTGGGAACACTGAAGCTTTCTTT
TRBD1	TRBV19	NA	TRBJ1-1	CASSTDRGQGTEAFF	TGTGCCAGTAGTACAGACAGGGGGCAGGGCACTGAAGCTTTCTTT
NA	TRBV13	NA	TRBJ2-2	CASSIAGPPNTGELFF	TGTGCCAGCAGCATCGCGGGACCACCGAACACCGGGGAGCTGTTTTTT
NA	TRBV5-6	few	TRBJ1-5	CASSSGPGRNQPQHF	TGTGCCAGCAGCTCTGGCCCAGGGAGGAATCAGCCCCAGCATTTT
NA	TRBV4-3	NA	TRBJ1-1	CASSQVPSGGTEAFF	TGCGCCAGCAGCCAAGTCCCTTCGGGGGGCACTGAAGCTTTCTTT
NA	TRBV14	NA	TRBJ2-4	CASSQGRAGGTGKNIQYF	TGTGCCAGCAGCCAAGGCCGGGCAGGGGGGACCGGCAAAAACATTCAGTACTTC
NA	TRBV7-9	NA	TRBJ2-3	CASSRQEETQYF	TGTGCCAGCAGCCGACAGGAGGAAACGCAGTATTTT
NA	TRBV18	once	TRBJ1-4	CASSPDLAGGEKLFF	TGTGCCAGCTCACCAGATCTGGCAGGAGGCGAAAAACTGTTTTTT
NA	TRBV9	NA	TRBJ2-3	CASSVGGAPDTQYF	TGTGCCAGCAGCGTGGGGGGGGCCCCAGATACGCAGTATTTT
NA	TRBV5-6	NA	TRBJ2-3	CASTPWVGGAPADTQYF	TGTGCCAGCACCCCTTGGGTTGGGGGGGCGCCAGCAGATACGCAGTATTTT
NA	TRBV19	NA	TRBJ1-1	CASSIDRVSTEAFF	TGTGCCAGTAGTATAGACAGGGTTAGCACTGAAGCTTTCTTT
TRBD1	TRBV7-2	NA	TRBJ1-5	CASSIQDRRNQPQHF	TGTGCCAGCAGCATCCAGGACAGGCGAAATCAGCCCCAGCATTTT
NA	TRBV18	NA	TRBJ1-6	CASSPVFHSPLHF	TGTGCCAGCTCACCAGTCTTCCATTCACCCCTCCACTTT
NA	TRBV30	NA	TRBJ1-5	CAWSREGDQPQHF	TGTGCCTGGAGTAGAGAGGGAGATCAGCCCCAGCATTTT
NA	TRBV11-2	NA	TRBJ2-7	CASSLDRTSLREQYF	TGTGCCAGCAGCTTAGACAGGACTTCCCTGAGGGAGCAGTACTTC
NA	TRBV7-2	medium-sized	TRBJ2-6	CASSSHNVLTF	TGTGCCAGCAGCTCCCACAACGTCCTGACTTTC
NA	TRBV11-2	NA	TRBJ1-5	CASSTGGSNQPQHF	TGTGCCAGCAGTACTGGGGGGAGCAATCAGCCCCAGCATTTT
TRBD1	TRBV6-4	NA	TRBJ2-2	CASSDSGQGDTGELFF	TGTGCCAGCAGTGACTCGGGACAGGGGGACACCGGGGAGCTGTTTTTT
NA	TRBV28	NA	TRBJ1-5	CASSPQGNQPQHF	TGTGCCAGCAGTCCACAGGGCAATCAGCCCCAGCATTTT
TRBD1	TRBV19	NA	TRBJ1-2	CASSMGRGYGYTF	TGTGCCAGTAGTATGGGCAGGGGGTATGGCTACACCTTC
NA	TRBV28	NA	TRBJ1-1	CGSRGVRGTEAFF	TGTGGCTCGAGAGGGGTGCGGGGAACTGAAGCTTTCTTT